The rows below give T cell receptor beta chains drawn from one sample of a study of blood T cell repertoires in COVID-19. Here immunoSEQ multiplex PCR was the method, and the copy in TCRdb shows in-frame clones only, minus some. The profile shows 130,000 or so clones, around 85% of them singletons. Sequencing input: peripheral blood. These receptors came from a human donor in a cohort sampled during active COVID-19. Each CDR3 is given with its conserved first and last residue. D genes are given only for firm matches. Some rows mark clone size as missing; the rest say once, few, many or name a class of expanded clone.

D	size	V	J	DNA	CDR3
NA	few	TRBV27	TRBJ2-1	TGTGCCAGCAGTCCCCGGGACTTCTACAATGAGCAGTTCTTC	CASSPRDFYNEQFF
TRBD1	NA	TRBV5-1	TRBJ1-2	TGCGCCAGCAGCGTGGGACAGGGTGCCTATGGCTACACCTTC	CASSVGQGAYGYTF
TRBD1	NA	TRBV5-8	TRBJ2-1	TGTGCCAGCAGCTTCACAGGGGGCGTACAATTCATTGAGCAGTTCTTC	CASSFTGGVQFIEQFF
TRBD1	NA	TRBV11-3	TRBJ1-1	TGTGCCAGCAGCTTAGATCCAGGGGGCGGCACTGAAGCTTTCTTT	CASSLDPGGGTEAFF
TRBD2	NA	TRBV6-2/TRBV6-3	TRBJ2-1	TGTGCCAGCAGTTATGAGGTAGGCGGGAGCTCCTACAATGAGCAGTTCTTC	CASSYEVGGSSYNEQFF
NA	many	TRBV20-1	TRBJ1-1	TGCAGTGTCGAGCGGGACACTGAAGCTTTCTTT	CSVERDTEAFF
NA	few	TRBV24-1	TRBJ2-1	TGTGCCACCAGTGATTCCCTTAGCGGAACCCGCAATGAGCAGTTCTTC	CATSDSLSGTRNEQFF
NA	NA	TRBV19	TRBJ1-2	TGTGCCAGTAGTATGGAGCCGAGCGCGGCCTATGGCTACACCTTC	CASSMEPSAAYGYTF
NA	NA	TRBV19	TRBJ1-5	TGTGCCAGTAGTAAGGGGGTATCGAGCAATCAGCCCCAGCATTTT	CASSKGVSSNQPQHF
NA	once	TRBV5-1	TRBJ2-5	TGCGCCAGCAGCTTGTTGGTGGGGCCCCAAGAGACCCAGTACTTC	CASSLLVGPQETQYF
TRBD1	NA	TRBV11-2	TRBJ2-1	TGTGCCAGCAGCTCCCAGACAGGGCCAACCAATGAGCAGTTCTTC	CASSSQTGPTNEQFF
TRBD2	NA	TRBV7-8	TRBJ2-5	TGTGCCAGCACCCCAGGTCTAGCGGGGGGGCAAGAGACCCAGTACTTC	CASTPGLAGGQETQYF
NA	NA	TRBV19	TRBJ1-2	TGTGCCAGTACCCATAGGTTGGGACACCCTGGGGGCTACACCTTC	CASTHRLGHPGGYTF
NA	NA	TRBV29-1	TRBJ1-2	TGCAGCGTTGCAGCTAACTATGGCTACACCTTC	CSVAANYGYTF
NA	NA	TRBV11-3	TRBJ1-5	TGTGCCAGCAGGGCAGGGCCCAATCAGCCCCAGCATTTT	CASRAGPNQPQHF
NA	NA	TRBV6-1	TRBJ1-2	TGTGCCAGCAGTGAGGCAGGCATCTATGGCTACACCTTC	CASSEAGIYGYTF
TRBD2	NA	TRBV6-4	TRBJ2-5	TGTGCCAGCAGTGACCGCGAAACTAGCGGGAGTTTGATCAGAGTACAAGAGACCCAGTACTTC	CASSDRETSGSLIRVQETQYF
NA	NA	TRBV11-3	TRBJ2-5	TGTGCCAGCAGCCCCCAGGAGACCCAGTACTTC	CASSPQETQYF
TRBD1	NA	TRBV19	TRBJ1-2	TGTGCCAGTAGCCCGACAGGGGGCGGTTGGGGCTACACCTTC	CASSPTGGGWGYTF
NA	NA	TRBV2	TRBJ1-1	TGTGCCAGCAGCCCCGAGGAGAACACTGAAGCTTTCTTT	CASSPEENTEAFF
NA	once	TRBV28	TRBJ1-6	TGTGCCAGCAGAGCTACAGGGAGCTCCTATAATTCACCCCTCCACTTT	CASRATGSSYNSPLHF
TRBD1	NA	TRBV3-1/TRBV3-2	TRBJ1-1	TGTGCCAGCAGCCCCTCGGACAGGGTGCTCGGTGAAGCTTTCTTT	CASSPSDRVLGEAFF
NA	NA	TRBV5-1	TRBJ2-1	TGCGCCAGCAGCTACGAGCAGGGTTCCAATGAGCAGTTCTTC	CASSYEQGSNEQFF
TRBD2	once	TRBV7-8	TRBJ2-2	TGTGCCAGCAGCCGAGGACTAGCGGACACCGGGGAGCTGTTTTTT	CASSRGLADTGELFF
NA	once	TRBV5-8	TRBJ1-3	TGTGCCAGCAGCCCGGGGTTTCGGGGAAACACCATATATTTT	CASSPGFRGNTIYF
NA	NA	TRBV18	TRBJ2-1	TGTGCCAGCTCACCACGGGTCCAGGGGTCCTACAATGAGCAGTTCTTC	CASSPRVQGSYNEQFF
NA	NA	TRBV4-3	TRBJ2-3	TGCGCCAGCAGCCAAGATAAAGGTGCGGGGGCTACGCAGTATTTT	CASSQDKGAGATQYF
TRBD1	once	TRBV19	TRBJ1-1	TGTGCCAGTAGTATAGCTGGGCAGGGGGCCACTGAAGCTTTCTTT	CASSIAGQGATEAFF
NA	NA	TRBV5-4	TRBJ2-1	TGTGCCAGCAGCTTGGCAGGGAATGAGCAGTTCTTC	CASSLAGNEQFF
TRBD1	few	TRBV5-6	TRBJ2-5	TGTGCCAGCAGCCGGGACAGGGCGGGTTCAGAGACCCAGTACTTC	CASSRDRAGSETQYF
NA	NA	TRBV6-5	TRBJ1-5	TGTGCCAGCAGTTACTCTGGCCCGAGCAGGGAGCCCCAGCATTTT	CASSYSGPSREPQHF
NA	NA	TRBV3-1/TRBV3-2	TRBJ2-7	TGTGCCAGCAGCCCCTGGAGGTCCTACGAGCAGTACTTC	CASSPWRSYEQYF
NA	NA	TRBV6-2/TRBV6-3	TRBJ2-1	TGTGCCAGCAGTTACTTTCGTCCGAACACTAACAATGAGCAGTTCTTC	CASSYFRPNTNNEQFF
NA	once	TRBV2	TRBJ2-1	TGTGCCAGCATGACAGGTGACAATGAGCAGTTCTTC	CASMTGDNEQFF
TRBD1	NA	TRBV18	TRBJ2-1	TGTGCCAGCTCACCCGGACAGGTGTCTACCTACAATGAGCAGTTCTTC	CASSPGQVSTYNEQFF
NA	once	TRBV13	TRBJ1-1	TGTGCCAGCAGCACGACAGGTTTTACTGAAGCTTTCTTT	CASSTTGFTEAFF
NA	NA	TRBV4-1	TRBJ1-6	TGCGCCAGCAGCCAAGTGAGAGGGACACAAACTGTGAATTCACCCCTCCACTTT	CASSQVRGTQTVNSPLHF
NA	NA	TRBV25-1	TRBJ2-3	TGTGCCAGCAGTGAATCGGGCACAGATACGCAGTATTTT	CASSESGTDTQYF
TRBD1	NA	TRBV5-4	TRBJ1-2	TGTGCCACCAAGAACGGACAGGTCTCTGGCTACACCTTC	CATKNGQVSGYTF
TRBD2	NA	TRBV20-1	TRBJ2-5	TGCAGTGCTAGTGGACGGGGGGGCGCCCAAGAGACCCAGTACTTC	CSASGRGGAQETQYF
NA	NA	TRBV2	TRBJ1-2	TGTGCCACCGAAAGCTGGACAGCCCCTCTAAGGGATGGCTACACCTTC	CATESWTAPLRDGYTF